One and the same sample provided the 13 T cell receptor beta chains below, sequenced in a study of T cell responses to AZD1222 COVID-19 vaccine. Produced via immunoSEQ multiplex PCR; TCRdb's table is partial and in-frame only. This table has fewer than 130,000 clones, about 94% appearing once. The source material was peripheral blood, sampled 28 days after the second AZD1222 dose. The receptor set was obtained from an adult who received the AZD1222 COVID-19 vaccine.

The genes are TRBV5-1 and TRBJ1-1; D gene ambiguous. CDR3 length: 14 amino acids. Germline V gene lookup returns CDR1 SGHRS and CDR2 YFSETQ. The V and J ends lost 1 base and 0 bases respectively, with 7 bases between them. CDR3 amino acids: CASSLTLMNTEAFF. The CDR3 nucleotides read TGCGCCAGCAGCTTGACCCTCATGAACACTGAAGCTTTCTTT.

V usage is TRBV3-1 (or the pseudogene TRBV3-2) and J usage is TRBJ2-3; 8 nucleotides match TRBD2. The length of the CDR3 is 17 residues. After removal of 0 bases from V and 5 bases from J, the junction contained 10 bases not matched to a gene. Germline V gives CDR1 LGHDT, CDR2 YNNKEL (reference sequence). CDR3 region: CASSQDRQAGVGDTQYF. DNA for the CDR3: TGTGCCAGCAGCCAAGATCGGCAAGCGGGGGTGGGAGATACGCAGTATTTT.

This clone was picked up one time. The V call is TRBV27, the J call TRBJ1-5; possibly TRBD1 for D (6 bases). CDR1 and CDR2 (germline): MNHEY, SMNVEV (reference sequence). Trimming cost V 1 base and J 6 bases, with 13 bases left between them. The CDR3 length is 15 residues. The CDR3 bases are TGTGCCAGCAGTTTATACGGGGGGCAGGGTCAGCCCCAGCATTTT. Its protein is CASSLYGGQGQPQHF.

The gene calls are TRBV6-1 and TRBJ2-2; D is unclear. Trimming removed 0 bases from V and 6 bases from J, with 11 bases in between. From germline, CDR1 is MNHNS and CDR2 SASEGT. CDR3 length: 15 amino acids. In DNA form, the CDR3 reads TGTGCCAGCAGTGAAGCCCCTGGCTACTCCGGGGAGCTGTTTTTT. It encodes CASSEAPGYSGELFF.

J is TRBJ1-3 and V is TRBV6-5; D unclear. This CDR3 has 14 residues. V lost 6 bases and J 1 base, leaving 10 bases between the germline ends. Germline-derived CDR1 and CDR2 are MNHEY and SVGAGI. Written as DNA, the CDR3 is TGTGCCAGCAGAGGCAGGCCTTCTGGAAACACCATATATTTT. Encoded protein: CASRGRPSGNTIYF.

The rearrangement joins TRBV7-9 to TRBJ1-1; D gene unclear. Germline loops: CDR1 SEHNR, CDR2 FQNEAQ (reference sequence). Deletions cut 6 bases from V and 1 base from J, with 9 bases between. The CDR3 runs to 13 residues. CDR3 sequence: CASRPTTNTEAFF. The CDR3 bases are TGTGCCAGCAGACCGACAACGAACACTGAAGCTTTCTTT. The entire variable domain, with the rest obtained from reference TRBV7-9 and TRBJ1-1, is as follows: DTGVSQNPRHKITKRGQNVTFRCDPISEHNRLYWYRQTLGQGPEFLTYFQNEAQLEKSRLLSDRFSAERPKGSFSTLEIQRTEQGDSAMYLCASRPTTNTEAFFGQGTRLTVV.

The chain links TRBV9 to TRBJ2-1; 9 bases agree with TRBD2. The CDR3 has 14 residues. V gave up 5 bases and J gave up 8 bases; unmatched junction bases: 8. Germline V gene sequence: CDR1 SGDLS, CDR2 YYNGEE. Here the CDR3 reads CASSWASGVHEQFF. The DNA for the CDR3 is TGTGCCAGCAGTTGGGCTAGCGGGGTCCATGAGCAGTTCTTC.

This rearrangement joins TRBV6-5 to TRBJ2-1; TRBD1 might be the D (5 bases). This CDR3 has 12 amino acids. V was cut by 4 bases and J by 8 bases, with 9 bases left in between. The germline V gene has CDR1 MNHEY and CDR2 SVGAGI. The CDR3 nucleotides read TGTGCCAGCAGTTCCGACAGCTATGAGCAGTTCTTC. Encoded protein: CASSSDSYEQFF.

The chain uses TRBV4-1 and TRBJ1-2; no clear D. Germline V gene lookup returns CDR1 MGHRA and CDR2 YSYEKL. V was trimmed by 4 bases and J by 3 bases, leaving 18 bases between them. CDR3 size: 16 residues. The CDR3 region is CASSLSDRVNDYGYTF. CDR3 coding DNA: TGCGCCAGCAGCCTTTCGGACCGAGTCAACGACTATGGCTACACCTTC.

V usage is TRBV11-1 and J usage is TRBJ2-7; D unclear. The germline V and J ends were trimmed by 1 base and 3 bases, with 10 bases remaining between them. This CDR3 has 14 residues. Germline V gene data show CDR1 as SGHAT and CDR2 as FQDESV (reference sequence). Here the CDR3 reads CASSLVAGVYEQYF. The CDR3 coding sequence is TGTGCCAGCAGCTTAGTTGCTGGTGTCTACGAGCAGTACTTC.

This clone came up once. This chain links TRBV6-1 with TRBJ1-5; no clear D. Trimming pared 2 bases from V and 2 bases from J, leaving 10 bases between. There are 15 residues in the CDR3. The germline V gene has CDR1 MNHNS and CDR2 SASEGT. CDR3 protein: CASSESGSGNQPQHF. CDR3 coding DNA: TGTGCCAGCAGTGAATCCGGTAGTGGCAATCAGCCCCAGCATTTT.

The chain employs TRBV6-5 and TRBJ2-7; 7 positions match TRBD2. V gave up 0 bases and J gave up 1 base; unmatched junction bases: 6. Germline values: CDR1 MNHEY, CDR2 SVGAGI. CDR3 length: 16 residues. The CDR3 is CASSYSMSGASYEQYF. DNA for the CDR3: TGTGCCAGCAGTTACTCAATGAGCGGGGCATCCTACGAGCAGTACTTC.

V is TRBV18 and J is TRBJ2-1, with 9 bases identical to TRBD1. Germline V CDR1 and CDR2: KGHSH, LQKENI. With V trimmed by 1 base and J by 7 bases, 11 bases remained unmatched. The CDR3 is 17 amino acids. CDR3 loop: CASSPLPAGQGSNEQFF. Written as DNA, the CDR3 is TGTGCCAGCTCACCACTTCCAGCGGGACAGGGAAGTAATGAGCAGTTCTTC. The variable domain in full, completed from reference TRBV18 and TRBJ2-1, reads NAGVMQNPRHLVRRRGQEARLRCSPMKGHSHVYWYRQLPEEGLKFMVYLQKENIIDESGMPKERFSAEFPKEGPSILRIQQVVRGDSAAYFCASSPLPAGQGSNEQFFGPGTRLTVL.